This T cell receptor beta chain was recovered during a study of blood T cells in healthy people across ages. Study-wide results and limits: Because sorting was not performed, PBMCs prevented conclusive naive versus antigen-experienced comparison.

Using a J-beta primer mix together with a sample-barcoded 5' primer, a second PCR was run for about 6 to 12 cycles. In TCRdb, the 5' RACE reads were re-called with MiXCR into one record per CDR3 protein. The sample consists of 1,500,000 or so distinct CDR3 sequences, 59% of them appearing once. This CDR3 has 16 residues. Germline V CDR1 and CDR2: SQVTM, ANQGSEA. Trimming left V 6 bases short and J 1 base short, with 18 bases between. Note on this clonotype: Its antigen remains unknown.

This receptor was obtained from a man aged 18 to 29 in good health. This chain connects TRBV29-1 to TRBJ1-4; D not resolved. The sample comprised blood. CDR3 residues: CSVSGGSLETNEKLFF. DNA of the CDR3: TGCAGCGTCTCTGGAGGGAGTTTGGAAACTAATGAAAAACTGTTTTTT.